This TCR beta chain emerged from a study of regulatory T cells in long-lasting Graves disease. Construction of TCR beta libraries relied on iRepertoire HTBI primers and on Arm-PCR targeting CDR3 regions. Under the authors' procedure: Across the samples, identification revealed about 62 TRBV and around 13 TRBJ segments. TCRdb re-analysed the multiplex PCR reads in MiXCR, keeping a single row per CDR3 protein. The V and J calls and clone size are TCRdb's, not the authors'. The sample lists fewer than 650,000 distinct CDR3 sequences; 16% were seen once. Time point in this sample: newly diagnosed GD, antithyroid drugs for less than 3 months. The TCR library used RNA extracted from PBMCs. This clonotype was detected many times. The CDR3 runs 15 residues. With 6 bases clipped from V and 2 bases from J, the junction kept 6 bases outside the gene matches. CDR1 MDHEN and CDR2 SYDVKM come from the germline V gene.

This same sample was also part of a study on T cells in Graves' hyperthyroidism and ophthalmopathy.

This TCR derives from a woman aged 25 to 39 with Graves disease. The chain links TRBV28 to TRBJ2-7; 11 nucleotides match TRBD2. The input for sequencing was peripheral blood mononuclear cells (PBMCs), taken at new diagnosis, from a patient treated with antithyroid drugs. CDR3 sequence reads: CASRPRLAGPYEQYF. The DNA of the CDR3 is TGTGCCAGCAGGCCACGACTAGCGGGACCCTACGAGCAGTACTTC.